The 24 T cell receptor beta chains listed next were all sequenced from one sample in a study of PD-1 blockade in classical Hodgkin lymphoma. Sequencing was performed with immunoSEQ multiplex PCR; in TCRdb, only in-frame clones are kept and a portion is missing. The table has fewer than 20,000 clones, over 80% seen once. Patients all relapsed after autologous stem cell transplantation, and there was variation in brentuximab vedotin exposure. The sequenced sample was peripheral blood mononuclear cells (PBMCs), obtained at baseline. The receptors originated from a human donor with classical Hodgkin lymphoma.

The rearrangement uses TRBV5-6 and TRBJ2-1; 10 bases agree with TRBD2. Germline trimming cut 3 bases from V and 9 bases from J; bases unmatched to any gene: 12. Germline assignment: CDR1 SGHDT and CDR2 YYEEEE. CDR3 size: 16 residues. The CDR3: CASSSVASGSGGEQFF. For the CDR3, the DNA is TGTGCCAGCAGCTCCGTGGCTAGCGGGAGTGGGGGTGAGCAGTTCTTC.

This chain joins TRBV5-8 and TRBJ2-1; no definite D call. This CDR3 comprises 14 residues. Looked up from germline, CDR1 is SGHTS and CDR2 is YDEGEE. Trimming pared 4 bases from V and 5 bases from J, leaving 13 bases between. The CDR3 region is CASSPSDADNEQFF. DNA for the CDR3: TGTGCCAGCAGCCCTTCGGACGCCGACAATGAGCAGTTCTTC.

The table lists this clone with a few counts. This chain joins TRBV14 and TRBJ2-1; D is perhaps TRBD2 (6 bases). In germline, CDR1 is SGHDN, CDR2 FVKESK. This CDR3 has 15 residues. V gave up 1 base and J gave up 10 bases, with 17 bases separating them. The CDR3 region is CASSQVGTRLGEQFF. CDR3 nucleotides: TGTGCCAGCAGCCAAGTGGGGACTCGGCTTGGGGAGCAGTTCTTC.

This clone appeared a single time. This rearrangement joins TRBV5-1 to TRBJ1-3; TRBD1 matches at 8 bases. Trimming cost V 4 bases and J 0 bases; bases outside gene matches: 3. Germline V lookup: CDR1 SGHRS, CDR2 YFSETQ. CDR3 length: 15 amino acids. CDR3 sequence: CASSLQGDSGNTIYF. The CDR3, as DNA: TGCGCCAGCAGCCTACAGGGGGACTCTGGAAACACCATATATTTT.

The chain has TRBV9 and TRBJ1-6; TRBD1 agrees at 9 bases. The CDR3 is 16 residues long. J was trimmed by 9 bases and V by 3 bases; bases with no gene match: 10. From germline, CDR1 is SGDLS and CDR2 YYNGEE. CDR3: CASSAATGGLSSPLHF. Written as DNA, the CDR3 is TGTGCCAGCAGCGCAGCGACAGGGGGATTGAGTTCACCCCTCCACTTT.

This rearrangement joins TRBV6-1 to TRBJ2-2; 11 bases are shared with TRBD2. The junction had 7 bases not matched to a gene; V was cut back by 4 bases and J by 6 bases. The CDR3 runs to 16 residues. Per the germline V gene, CDR1 is MNHNS and CDR2 is SASEGT. The CDR3: CASSVLLAGESGELFF. The CDR3 nucleotides read TGTGCCAGCAGTGTACTACTAGCGGGGGAGTCCGGGGAGCTGTTTTTT.

V and J are TRBV20-1 and TRBJ2-3; D gene uncertain. This CDR3 is built from 10 residues. Germline CDR1 reads DFQATT; CDR2 reads SNEGSKA (reference sequence). V lost 4 bases to trimming and J lost 15 bases, with 14 bases between them. CDR3 sequence reads: CSAIPGSTYF. CDR3 nucleotides: TGCAGTGCTATCCCGGGCTCCACTTATTTT.

The CDR3 reads CASSQAEGFEAFF. CDR3 nucleotide sequence: TGCGCCAGCAGCCAAGCTGAGGGATTTGAAGCTTTCTTT. This chain joins TRBV4-1 and TRBJ1-1; no clear D gene. CDR3 length equals 13 residues. V shed 1 base and J shed 7 bases, with 10 bases lying between them. Germline-derived CDR1 and CDR2 are MGHRA and YSYEKL.

The V and J genes are TRBV30 and TRBJ2-5; 7 bases agree with TRBD1. The CDR3 runs 12 residues. J lost 7 bases, V lost 7 bases, and 9 bases had no gene match. Germline CDR1 and CDR2: GTSNPN and SVGIG (reference sequence). Here the CDR3 DNA reads TGTGCCTTTGACAGGGTTCGCGGGACCCAGTACTTC. Its translation is CAFDRVRGTQYF.

This clone was recorded only once. The chain employs TRBV7-9 and TRBJ1-6, with D possibly matching TRBD1 (6 bases). Trimming took off 4 bases at V and 1 base at J, with 11 bases between the two ends. The germline gives CDR1 SEHNR, CDR2 FQNEAQ (reference sequence). CDR3 length: 16 amino acids. The CDR3 nucleotides read TGTGCCAGCAGCTCACCAACAGGGTCCTATAATTCACCCCTCCACTTT. Amino acid sequence: CASSSPTGSYNSPLHF.

The sample holds a few counts of this clone. The rearrangement uses TRBV30 and TRBJ2-1, with D unclear. The germline V and J ends were trimmed by 3 bases and 9 bases, with 12 bases remaining between them. The CDR3 has 12 residues. CDR1 is GTSNPN, CDR2 SVGIG, per germline (reference sequence). CDR3 nucleotides: TGTGCCTGGAGGCACCCAGCCGGTGAGCAGTTCTTC. As protein: CAWRHPAGEQFF.

The chain has TRBV7-9 and TRBJ2-3; 9 nucleotides line up with TRBD1. Germline trimming cut 5 bases from V and 4 bases from J; bases unmatched to any gene: 10. Germline loops: CDR1 SEHNR, CDR2 FQNEAQ (reference sequence). The CDR3 is 16 residues long. CDR3 residues: CASSRSEQGAADTQYF. CDR3 bases: TGTGCCAGCAGCCGTTCAGAACAGGGGGCGGCAGATACGCAGTATTTT.

This chain links TRBV14 with TRBJ2-1, with 9 bases aligning to TRBD1. Losses at the gene ends were 4 bases for V and 4 bases for J; bases not matched to a gene: 5. This CDR3 has 15 amino acids. Germline values: CDR1 SGHDN, CDR2 FVKESK. CDR3 sequence (DNA): TGTGCCAGCAGCCCCGACAGGGGGAATTACAATGAGCAGTTCTTC. Residues: CASSPDRGNYNEQFF. Looking up the rest from reference TRBV14 and TRBJ2-1 gives the full variable domain: EAGVTQFPSHSVIEKGQTVTLRCDPISGHDNLYWYRRVMGKEIKFLLHFVKESKQDESGMPNNRFLAERTGGTYSTLKVQPAELEDSGVYFCASSPDRGNYNEQFFGPGTRLTVL.

The V gene is TRBV2, the J gene TRBJ2-1, with 9 bases that match TRBD2. CDR1 SNHLY and CDR2 FYNNEI come from the germline V gene. There are 14 residues in the CDR3. V lost 4 bases to trimming and J lost 8 bases; unmatched junction nucleotides: 6. The CDR3 nucleotides are TGTGCCAGCAGTGTGGCGGGGGGGCCGGATGAGCAGTTCTTC. Protein sequence: CASSVAGGPDEQFF.

For the CDR3, the DNA is TGTGCCAGCAGTGAGGACGCCAACAATGAGCAGTTCTTC. As protein: CASSEDANNEQFF. The rearrangement joins TRBV2 to TRBJ2-1; no reliable D call. The germline CDR1 and CDR2 sequences are SNHLY and FYNNEI. CDR3 length equals 13 residues. V was cut by 3 bases and J by 5 bases, with 8 bases left in between.

This clone appeared a few times. This sequence joins TRBV7-3 and TRBJ2-3, with a tentative D call TRBD1 (5 bases). Per germline, CDR1 SGHTA and CDR2 FQGTGA. The CDR3 contains 13 residues. V gave up 8 bases and J gave up 4 bases, with 13 bases separating them. The CDR3, as DNA: TGTGCCAGCGGCAGGGCGCCTGCAGATACGCAGTATTTT. Its protein product is CASGRAPADTQYF.

The chain is built from TRBV2 and TRBJ1-3, with a possible D match to TRBD1 (5 bases). CDR3 length equals 15 residues. V shed 7 bases and J shed 1 base, with 14 bases lying between them. Germline CDR1 reads SNHLY; CDR2 reads FYNNEI. CDR3 bases: TGTGCCAGCATGCGGGGACTTTCTTCTGGAAACACCATATATTTT. This codes for CASMRGLSSGNTIYF. The full variable domain, in which reference TRBV2 and TRBJ1-3 provide the parts outside the CDR3, is EPEVTQTPSHQVTQMGQEVILRCVPISNHLYFYWYRQILGQKVEFLVSFYNNEISEKSEIFDDQFSVERPDGSNFTLKIRSTKLEDSAMYFCASMRGLSSGNTIYFGEGSWLTVV.

This clone was detected only once. The junction and the germline gene differ at one end; a read error may be behind it. This chain joins TRBV6-5 and TRBJ2-7; tentative D call: TRBD2 (7 bases). The CDR3 extends over 12 amino acids. Germline assignment: CDR1 MNHEY and CDR2 SVGAGI. The CDR3 DNA follows: TGTGCCAGCAGTTACTCGGGGGGGCAAGAGACCTTC. Protein sequence: CASSYSGGQETF.

The chain has TRBV19 and TRBJ1-5; 9 bases are a match to TRBD1. The CDR3 has 13 residues. Trimming cost V 6 bases and J 8 bases; bases outside gene matches: 5. Looked up from germline, CDR1 is LNHDA and CDR2 is SQIVND (reference sequence). The CDR3, as DNA: TGTGCCAGTAGGGGGACAGGGAGCAAGCCCCAGCATTTT. It yields the protein CASRGTGSKPQHF.

The chain joins TRBV28 to TRBJ1-1; a possible D gene is TRBD1 (5 bases). Trimming cost V 6 bases and J 5 bases, with 13 bases left between them. This CDR3 is 13 amino acids long. Looked up from germline, CDR1 is MDHEN and CDR2 is SYDVKM. The CDR3 nucleotides read TGTGCCAGCAGCAGAGGGACGTCGACTGAAGCTTTCTTT. Its protein is CASSRGTSTEAFF.

The chain links TRBV18 to TRBJ2-1, with 12 bases matching TRBD2. The germline V gene has CDR1 KGHSH and CDR2 LQKENI. V shed 3 bases and J 5 bases; nucleotides not matched to a gene: 5. The CDR3 covers 16 residues. CDR3: CASSPLTSGGNNEQFF. The CDR3 nucleotides are TGTGCCAGCTCACCGTTGACTAGCGGGGGAAACAATGAGCAGTTCTTC.

The rearrangement joins TRBV13 to TRBJ1-2; D is possibly TRBD1 (5 bases). This CDR3 is 14 amino acids long. Trimming shortened V by 2 bases and J by 8 bases, and 15 bases separated the two germline ends. The germline gives CDR1 PRHDT, CDR2 FYEKMQ (reference sequence). The CDR3 DNA is TGTGCCAGCAGCTTACCCCAGGGAGAGGGCGGCTACACCTTC. This codes for CASSLPQGEGGYTF.

The rearrangement links TRBV28 to TRBJ1-2; D is ambiguous. The CDR3 extends over 14 amino acids. Per germline, CDR1 MDHEN and CDR2 SYDVKM. V shed 1 base and J shed 0 bases, with 6 bases lying between them. The CDR3 reads CASSLFLSNYGYTF. Here the CDR3 DNA reads TGTGCCAGCAGTTTATTCCTATCTAACTATGGCTACACCTTC.

The chain has TRBV5-6 and TRBJ2-2, with a tentative D call TRBD1 (6 bases). Germline CDR1 is SGHDT and CDR2 is YYEEEE. The CDR3 covers 16 residues. With 1 base removed from V and 2 bases from J, the gap between germline ends came to 12 bases. CDR3 region: CASSLIARGNTGELFF. DNA for the CDR3: TGTGCCAGCAGCTTGATCGCCAGGGGCAACACCGGGGAGCTGTTTTTT.